The clone carrying this T cell receptor beta chain was recorded at least ten times. Its matching antigen is unknown. These data originate in a study of T cells in Graves' hyperthyroidism and ophthalmopathy. The junction had 6 bases not matched to a gene; V was cut back by 7 bases and J by 0 bases. The CDR3 runs 13 residues. CDR1 is DFQATT, CDR2 SNEGSKA, per germline (reference sequence). Study-wide findings and caveats: Ophthalmopathy was told apart from stable hyperthyroidism by a 13 V-J model. Ophthalmopathy, which appeared later, was predicted by the model a median approximately 6.7 months before onset.

There were TCR beta CDR3 regions amplified from RNA transcripts. The HTBI set primed first-round TCR CDR3 RT-PCR. TCRdb redid the calling of the multiplex PCR reads with MiXCR, one entry per CDR3 protein. The sample records 250,000 to 300,000 distinct CDR3 sequences, approximately 18% being singletons. This TCR was recovered from a man in his fifties or sixties with Graves' ophthalmopathy. The sample was blood. This chain connects TRBV20-1 to TRBJ2-7, with TRBD2 identical over 7 bases. The CDR3 DNA reads as TGCAGTGGGGAGACTAGCAGCTCCTACGAGCAGTACTTC. This encodes CSGETSSSYEQYF.